This T cell receptor (beta chain) was observed in a study of OX40 agonist ivuxolimab in advanced cancers. V gave up 5 bases and J gave up 4 bases; unmatched junction bases: 9. The CDR3 covers 16 residues. Germline values: CDR1 SGHAT, CDR2 FQNNGV. Produced via immunoSEQ multiplex PCR; TCRdb's table is partial and in-frame only. The data hold roughly 44,000 clones, with more than 70% observed a single time. This receptor was identified in an adult with an advanced solid tumor such as melanoma, head and neck, liver or kidney cancer. This sequence joins TRBV11-2 and TRBJ2-7, with 12 bases matching TRBD1. The sequenced sample was CD4+ or CD8+ T cells sorted from blood, obtained in a trial of the OX40 agonist ivuxolimab. The CDR3 sequence is CASSPGQGALGYEQYF. The CDR3 bases are TGTGCCAGCAGCCCGGGACAGGGGGCTCTTGGGTACGAGCAGTACTTC.